One sample yielded the 12 T cell receptor beta chains listed below, sequenced in a study of blood T cell repertoires in COVID-19. Generated by immunoSEQ multiplex PCR, the TCRdb table keeps only in-frame clones and is missing some. The table records about 200,000 clones, less than 85% of them present only once. The sample comprised peripheral blood. These receptors were obtained from a woman between 65 and 79 years old with acute or convalescent COVID-19.

The V gene is TRBV19, the J gene TRBJ2-5; 9 positions agree with TRBD1. Germline CDR1 and CDR2: LNHDA and SQIVND (reference sequence). V lost 4 bases, J lost 4 bases, and 7 bases stayed unmatched. The CDR3 spans 15 residues. CDR3 nucleotide sequence: TGTGCCAGTAGTACAATGACAGGGGGAGCAGAGACCCAGTACTTC. It yields the protein CASSTMTGGAETQYF.

The V and J genes are TRBV18 and TRBJ2-1; the D gene is possibly TRBD2 (5 bases). V lost 6 bases to trimming and J lost 0 bases, with 12 bases between them. Germline lookup yields CDR1 KGHSH and CDR2 LQKENI. This CDR3 has 15 residues. CDR3 DNA: TGTGCCAGCTCCGGGATTTTGAGCTCCTACAATGAGCAGTTCTTC. Translating it yields CASSGILSSYNEQFF.

As to this clone: The same CDR3 also results from other DNA sequences found in this sample. This chain links TRBV3-1 (or the pseudogene TRBV3-2) with TRBJ1-6; TRBD1 matches 7 bases. Trimming took 3 bases from V and 7 from J; bases not matched to a gene: 6. Germline V gene lookup returns CDR1 LGHDT and CDR2 YNNKEL (reference sequence). This CDR3 spans 15 amino acids. CDR3 region: CASSQAGTANSPLHF. For the CDR3, the DNA is TGTGCCAGCAGCCAGGCCGGGACAGCAAATTCACCCCTCCACTTT.

V and J are TRBV5-1 and TRBJ1-4; 7 bases fit TRBD1. V dropped 4 bases and J dropped 8; count of bases not matched to a gene: 11. The CDR3 runs 15 residues. CDR1 and CDR2 (germline): SGHRS, YFSETQ. CDR3 amino acids: CASSPREGAREKLFF. CDR3 bases: TGCGCCAGCAGCCCCCGGGAGGGGGCGCGAGAAAAACTGTTTTTT.

The sample holds one count of this clone. J is TRBJ2-3 and V is TRBV4-2, with 7 bases lining up with TRBD2. Germline V gene lookup returns CDR1 LGHNA and CDR2 YNFKEQ. The CDR3 is 16 amino acids. Germline trimming cut 0 bases from V and 6 bases from J; bases unmatched to any gene: 9. CDR3 region: CASSQDRGEIGDTQYF. The CDR3 nucleotides read TGTGCCAGCAGCCAAGATCGGGGGGAGATCGGCGATACGCAGTATTTT.

CDR3 in amino acids: CATSDPRTFGGNQPQHF. In DNA form, the CDR3 reads TGTGCCACCAGTGATCCCCGGACCTTCGGGGGCAATCAGCCCCAGCATTTT. The rearrangement links TRBV24-1 to TRBJ1-5; D is undetermined. Germline loops: CDR1 KGHDR, CDR2 SFDVKD. The V end was cut by 3 bases, the J end by 2 bases, with 16 bases between. The CDR3 is made up of 17 amino acids.

The chain is built from TRBV4-1 and TRBJ1-1; 8 bases line up with TRBD1. With V trimmed by 3 bases and J by 5 bases, 5 bases remained unmatched. The CDR3 has 14 amino acids. From germline, CDR1 is MGHRA and CDR2 YSYEKL. Written as DNA, the CDR3 is TGCGCCAGCAGCCAGACGACAGGGGAGACTGAAGCTTTCTTT. Protein product: CASSQTTGETEAFF.

This sequence joins TRBV5-1 and TRBJ2-2; no reliable D call. V dropped 5 bases and J dropped 0 bases, with 11 bases sitting between them. CDR3 size: 15 residues. Germline V gene lookup returns CDR1 SGHRS and CDR2 YFSETQ. In DNA, the CDR3 is TGCGCCAGCAGTCGTGACGGGTCGAACACCGGGGAGCTGTTTTTT. It specifies CASSRDGSNTGELFF.

V and J are TRBV5-1 and TRBJ2-2, with D maybe TRBD2 (5 bases). The ends were cut back, 0 bases at V and 7 bases at J, with 10 bases in the middle. The germline gives CDR1 SGHRS, CDR2 YFSETQ. There are 14 residues in the CDR3. CDR3 sequence: CASSLVASVGELFF. CDR3 DNA: TGCGCCAGCAGCTTGGTAGCGTCCGTCGGGGAGCTGTTTTTT.

This clone has just one count. This rearrangement joins TRBV6-2 or TRBV6-3 to TRBJ2-2; TRBD2 aligns across 7 bases. V dropped 6 bases and J dropped 1; count of bases not matched to a gene: 5. CDR3 length equals 15 residues. Germline V lookup: CDR1 MNHEY, CDR2 SVGEGT. CDR3 sequence reads: CASSPGTMNTGELFF. CDR3 bases: TGTGCCAGCAGCCCCGGGACTATGAACACCGGGGAGCTGTTTTTT.

V is TRBV18 and J is TRBJ2-1; possible D gene TRBD1, 6 bases. The CDR3 runs 16 residues. Trimming removed 2 bases at V and 2 bases at J, with 13 bases between. Germline-derived CDR1 and CDR2 are KGHSH and LQKENI. CDR3 amino acids: CASSPTPRGPYNEQFF. For the CDR3, the DNA is TGTGCCAGCTCACCAACCCCCAGGGGCCCCTACAATGAGCAGTTCTTC.

The J gene is TRBJ1-5, the V gene TRBV4-2; D may be TRBD1 (6 bases). CDR1 is LGHNA and CDR2 is YNFKEQ in the germline V gene. The CDR3 consists of 15 residues. The ends were cut back, 1 base at V and 0 bases at J, with 7 bases in the middle. The CDR3 coding sequence is TGTGCCAGCAGCCAAGGACAGGATAGCAATCAGCCCCAGCATTTT. Translating gives CASSQGQDSNQPQHF.